A single sample gave rise to the 30 T cell receptor beta chains below, sequenced in a study of cytomegalovirus exposure and HLA in healthy donors. PCR employed 60 Vbeta and 13 Jbeta primers. Sequenced by immunoSEQ multiplex PCR; TCRdb stores in-frame clones only, minus some. The sample holds approximately 140,000 clones, roughly 76% seen once. The sequencing input was PBMCs. These receptor sequences come from a human donor in good health.

The genes are TRBV7-9 and TRBJ1-2; D is possibly TRBD1 (5 bases). CDR3 length: 17 residues. V lost 0 bases to trimming and J lost 4 bases, with 18 bases between them. The V gene's germline CDR1 is SEHNR and CDR2 FQNEAQ (reference sequence). CDR3 bases: TGTGCCAGCAGCTTAGCAGGTTCCCTCAGGGAGGGCTATGGCTACACCTTC. Translated: CASSLAGSLREGYGYTF. Combining the CDR3 with reference TRBV7-9 and TRBJ1-2 gives the whole variable domain DTGVSQNPRHKITKRGQNVTFRCDPISEHNRLYWYRQTLGQGPEFLTYFQNEAQLEKSRLLSDRFSAERPKGSFSTLEIQRTEQGDSAMYLCASSLAGSLREGYGYTFGSGTRLTVV.

The rearrangement links TRBV5-5 to TRBJ2-7; possibly TRBD2 for D (6 bases). The CDR3 runs 18 residues. Trimming pared 1 base from V and 0 bases from J, leaving 20 bases between. Germline CDR1 SGHKS, CDR2 YYEKEE (reference sequence). CDR3 loop: CASSLPTYAGPSSYEQYF. For the CDR3, the DNA is TGTGCCAGCAGCTTGCCTACGTATGCGGGGCCCAGCTCCTACGAGCAGTACTTC.

The J gene is TRBJ2-1, the V gene TRBV5-6, with TRBD2 matching over 10 bases. Per the germline V gene, CDR1 is SGHDT and CDR2 is YYEEEE. The ends lost 0 bases at V and 7 bases at J; junction bases unmatched: 16. CDR3 size: 19 residues. This CDR3 is CASSLAGNPAGGPSNEQFF. CDR3 DNA sequence: TGTGCCAGCAGCTTGGCGGGGAATCCAGCGGGAGGGCCGAGTAATGAGCAGTTCTTC.

CDR3 in amino acids: CASRPGTSLMYEQYF. In nucleotides, the CDR3 is TGTGCCAGTAGACCCGGGACTAGCCTTATGTACGAGCAGTACTTC. The chain employs TRBV19 and TRBJ2-7, with 9 bases fitting TRBD2. The CDR3 contains 15 residues. After removal of 6 bases from V and 4 bases from J, the junction contained 10 bases not matched to a gene. Germline V gives CDR1 LNHDA, CDR2 SQIVND (reference sequence).

The rearrangement uses TRBV4-2 and TRBJ1-2; 10 bases are shared with TRBD1. With 4 bases clipped from V and 5 bases from J, the junction kept 4 bases outside the gene matches. Germline values: CDR1 LGHNA, CDR2 YNFKEQ. CDR3 size: 14 residues. CDR3 in DNA: TGTGCCAGCAGCCCCTCGGGACAGGGGTATGGCTACACCTTC. Translated, it gives CASSPSGQGYGYTF.

This clone was counted a few times. The CDR3 DNA follows: TGCGCCAGCAGCAACGGACAGGGTCCCGTTGATTATGGCTACACCTTC. Translated, it gives CASSNGQGPVDYGYTF. The chain is built from TRBV5-1 and TRBJ1-2; 8 bases map to TRBD1. The CDR3 covers 16 residues. Trimming took 4 bases from V and 5 from J; bases not matched to a gene: 13. Per the germline V gene, CDR1 is SGHRS and CDR2 is YFSETQ. Using reference TRBV5-1 and TRBJ1-2 for the parts outside the CDR3, the full variable domain is KAGVTQTPRYLIKTRGQQVTLSCSPISGHRSVSWYQQTPGQGLQFLFEYFSETQRNKGNFPGRFSGRQFSNSRSEMNVSTLELGDSALYLCASSNGQGPVDYGYTFGSGTRLTVV.

The rearrangement uses TRBV30 and TRBJ1-5; D unresolved. Germline-derived CDR1 and CDR2 are GTSNPN and SVGIG (reference sequence). Trimming left V 0 bases short and J 1 base short, with 10 bases between. The CDR3 runs 15 residues. The CDR3 sequence: CAWSVPGLSNQPQHF. The CDR3 coding sequence is TGTGCCTGGAGTGTTCCGGGGTTGAGCAATCAGCCCCAGCATTTT.

This chain connects TRBV2 to TRBJ2-3; no definite D call. With 2 bases removed from V and 8 bases from J, the gap between germline ends came to 5 bases. Germline V CDR1 and CDR2: SNHLY, FYNNEI. This CDR3 has 11 residues. The CDR3 is CASSESSTQYF. CDR3 DNA sequence: TGTGCCAGCAGTGAATCGAGTACGCAGTATTTT.

The chain carries TRBV5-8 and TRBJ1-1; 7 bases map to TRBD1. Germline lookup yields CDR1 SGHTS and CDR2 YDEGEE. The CDR3 is 14 amino acids. The J segment lost 4 bases and the V segment lost 5 bases, leaving 8 bases of the junction unmatched. Here the CDR3 DNA reads TGTGCCAGCAGGCGACAGGGATGGGTCACTGAAGCTTTCTTT. This codes for CASRRQGWVTEAFF.

V usage is TRBV2 and J usage is TRBJ1-1; 7 bases fit TRBD1. CDR1 is SNHLY, CDR2 FYNNEI, per germline. The CDR3 contains 16 residues. V shed 1 base and J 5 bases; nucleotides not matched to a gene: 10. Written as DNA, the CDR3 is TGTGCCAGCAGTGAAGTACAGGGGAGGCCTGGAACTGAAGCTTTCTTT. Translation: CASSEVQGRPGTEAFF.

This chain connects TRBV13 to TRBJ2-7; the match to TRBD2 covers 7 bases. CDR1 is PRHDT, CDR2 FYEKMQ, per germline (reference sequence). The CDR3 runs 14 residues. Trimming at V came to 2 bases and at J to 7 bases, leaving 8 bases not matched to a gene. The CDR3 DNA follows: TGTGCCAGCAGCTTACCCAATCTAGCGGATGAGCAGTACTTC. Amino acids: CASSLPNLADEQYF.

In its sample, this clone was seen a few times. The chain employs TRBV7-8 and TRBJ2-1; the D gene is possibly TRBD1 (6 bases). The CDR3 has 16 residues. Germline CDR1 and CDR2: SGHVS and FQNEAQ. Between the trimmed V and J ends, which lost 8 bases and 4 bases, there was a span of 21 bases. The CDR3 here is CASGFWVKGDYNEQFF. The CDR3 DNA is TGTGCCAGCGGATTTTGGGTGAAGGGGGATTACAATGAGCAGTTCTTC.

On this clone: The junction departs from the called germline gene at one end, perhaps through a read error. The V gene is TRBV9, the J gene TRBJ1-2; D unclear. The CDR3 spans 11 residues. CDR1 and CDR2 from the germline V gene are SGDLS and YYNGEE. The DNA of the CDR3 is TGTGCCAGCAGCAACCGGCGGGGTGAAGCTTTC. This gives the protein CASSNRRGEAF. The complete variable domain, with remaining parts taken from reference TRBV9 and TRBJ1-2, reads DSGVTQTPKHLITATGQRVTLRCSPRSGDLSVYWYQQSLDQGLQFLIQYYNGEERAKGNILERFSAQQFPDLHSELNLSSLELGDSALYFCASSNRRGEAFGSGTRLTVV.

This chain connects TRBV27 to TRBJ2-1, with D hard to call. The germline V gene has CDR1 MNHEY and CDR2 SMNVEV (reference sequence). The CDR3 spans 19 residues. V gave up 2 bases and J gave up 4 bases, with 24 bases separating them. In nucleotides, the CDR3 is TGTGCCAGCAGTTTAACCCCTCCAGGCTCCTTATTCGCTTACAATGAGCAGTTCTTC. This translates into CASSLTPPGSLFAYNEQFF.

The DNA for the CDR3 is TGTGCCAGCAGTGATTGGACTGACAATGAGCAGTTCTTC. It translates to CASSDWTDNEQFF. The chain carries TRBV2 and TRBJ2-1, with D possibly TRBD2 on 5 matching bases. Trimming removed 3 bases from V and 5 bases from J, with 8 bases in between. Germline CDR1 and CDR2: SNHLY and FYNNEI. CDR3 size: 13 residues. Using reference TRBV2 and TRBJ2-1 for the parts outside the CDR3, the full variable domain is EPEVTQTPSHQVTQMGQEVILRCVPISNHLYFYWYRQILGQKVEFLVSFYNNEISEKSEIFDDQFSVERPDGSNFTLKIRSTKLEDSAMYFCASSDWTDNEQFFGPGTRLTVL.

The V gene is TRBV29-1, the J gene TRBJ1-1; D is perhaps TRBD1 (5 bases). The CDR3 is 11 amino acids. Between the trimmed V and J ends, which lost 3 bases and 7 bases, there was a span of 9 bases. Per germline, CDR1 SQVTM and CDR2 ANQGSEA. This CDR3 is CSVDRVGEAFF. The DNA for the CDR3 is TGCAGCGTTGACAGGGTTGGTGAAGCTTTCTTT.

CDR3 loop: CASSVRTGEQVDTQYF. The CDR3 nucleotides are TGTGCCAGCAGCGTTAGGACAGGAGAACAGGTCGATACGCAGTATTTT. This chain connects TRBV9 to TRBJ2-3; 7 positions match TRBD1. CDR3 size: 16 residues. Losses at the gene ends were 2 bases for V and 6 bases for J; bases not matched to a gene: 12. Germline-derived CDR1 and CDR2 are SGDLS and YYNGEE.

The chain couples TRBV29-1 to TRBJ2-3; possible D gene TRBD1, 6 bases. Trimming left V 7 bases short and J 2 bases short, with 10 bases between. The CDR3 sequence is 12 residues long. The V gene's germline CDR1 is SQVTM and CDR2 ANQGSEA. The CDR3 sequence is CSATGNTDTQYF. CDR3 in DNA: TGCAGCGCGACAGGAAACACAGATACGCAGTATTTT.

This chain joins TRBV19 and TRBJ1-5, with D tentatively TRBD1 (5 bases). The CDR3 extends over 14 amino acids. In germline, CDR1 is LNHDA, CDR2 SQIVND (reference sequence). V was shortened by 1 base and J by 3 bases, with 7 bases between the two germline ends. The CDR3 here is CASSIADNNQPQHF. In nucleotides, the CDR3 is TGTGCCAGTAGTATAGCGGACAACAATCAGCCCCAGCATTTT. The full variable domain, rest sourced from reference TRBV19 and TRBJ1-5, is DGGITQSPKYLFRKEGQNVTLSCEQNLNHDAMYWYRQDPGQGLRLIYYSQIVNDFQKGDIAEGYSVSREKKESFPLTVTSAQKNPTAFYLCASSIADNNQPQHFGDGTRLSIL.

V usage is TRBV6-5 and J usage is TRBJ2-2; a possible D gene is TRBD1 (6 bases). The CDR3 runs 15 residues. Germline V gene lookup returns CDR1 MNHEY and CDR2 SVGAGI. V lost 6 bases and J lost 1, with 12 bases in between. CDR3 in amino acids: CASSQGPLNTGELFF. The CDR3 region has the DNA TGTGCCAGCAGCCAGGGGCCGCTGAACACCGGGGAGCTGTTTTTT.

This clone was seen more than once but under ten times. V gene TRBV5-4 combines with J gene TRBJ2-5; 7 bases align to TRBD2. Trimming removed 3 bases from V and 5 bases from J; junction bases left unmatched: 7. The CDR3 contains 14 residues. CDR1 is SGHNT, CDR2 YYREEE, per germline (reference sequence). The CDR3 DNA sequence: TGTGCCAGCAGCTCCAGCGGGGTGGTCGAGACCCAGTACTTC. It yields the protein CASSSSGVVETQYF.

The chain uses TRBV19 and TRBJ1-5; D remains unclear. CDR3 size: 15 residues. Germline V gene sequence: CDR1 LNHDA, CDR2 SQIVND (reference sequence). The V and J ends lost 7 bases and 0 bases respectively, with 13 bases between them. This CDR3 is CASKDGPVSNQPQHF. The CDR3 nucleotides read TGTGCCAGTAAAGATGGGCCCGTTAGCAATCAGCCCCAGCATTTT.

The chain combines TRBV28 with TRBJ1-1; perhaps TRBD1 as D (5 bases). The germline CDR1 and CDR2 sequences are MDHEN and SYDVKM. The CDR3 runs to 13 residues. Trimming left V 4 bases short and J 5 bases short, with 11 bases between. The CDR3, as DNA: TGTGCCAGCAGTTCTTGGACAATGACTGAAGCTTTCTTT. As protein: CASSSWTMTEAFF.

The genes are TRBV9 and TRBJ2-3; D remains ambiguous. The CDR3 is made up of 16 amino acids. CDR1 and CDR2 (germline): SGDLS, YYNGEE. The V end was cut by 4 bases, the J end by 0 bases, with 15 bases between. CDR3 residues: CASSPDLATSTDTQYF. Here the CDR3 DNA reads TGTGCCAGCAGCCCCGATTTAGCTACTAGCACAGATACGCAGTATTTT.

This clone was picked up many times. The chain combines TRBV13 with TRBJ1-2; TRBD1 is a possible D gene (5 bases). Trimming left V 0 bases short and J 5 bases short, with 10 bases between. Germline V gene lookup returns CDR1 PRHDT and CDR2 FYEKMQ (reference sequence). The CDR3 is 14 amino acids. The chain's CDR3 is CASSLGTGAYGYTF. Here the CDR3 DNA reads TGTGCCAGCAGCTTAGGGACTGGGGCTTATGGCTACACCTTC.

The chain couples TRBV30 to TRBJ2-6; no clear D gene. The V gene's germline CDR1 is GTSNPN and CDR2 SVGIG (reference sequence). Trimming removed 3 bases at V and 4 bases at J, with 7 bases between. This CDR3 has 13 residues. The CDR3 spells CAWSGSGANVLTF. Written as DNA, the CDR3 is TGTGCCTGGAGCGGGTCCGGGGCCAACGTCCTGACTTTC. The variable domain in full, with the rest retrieved from reference TRBV30 and TRBJ2-6, is SQTIHQWPATLVQPVGSPLSLECTVEGTSNPNLYWYRQAAGRGLQLLFYSVGIGQISSEVPQNLSASRPQDRQFILSSKKLLLSDSGFYLCAWSGSGANVLTFGAGSRLTVL.

The rearrangement links TRBV6-5 to TRBJ1-6, with no clear D. The CDR3 is 16 amino acids. V lost 2 bases to trimming and J lost 7 bases, with 15 bases between them. Germline V gene lookup returns CDR1 MNHEY and CDR2 SVGAGI. CDR3 region: CASSYGPQLINSPLHF. CDR3 sequence (DNA): TGTGCCAGCAGTTACGGGCCCCAGCTGATAAATTCACCCCTCCACTTT.

The genes are TRBV2 and TRBJ1-3; the D is unclear. Germline values: CDR1 SNHLY, CDR2 FYNNEI. The CDR3 sequence is 15 residues long. V lost 3 bases to trimming and J lost 1 base, with 10 bases between them. CDR3 nucleotides: TGTGCCAGCAGTGAGCTCAGAAGTTCTGGAAACACCATATATTTT. Its translation is CASSELRSSGNTIYF.

This clone came up once. CDR3 loop: CASSSQGGYTF. The DNA of the CDR3 is TGTGCCAGCAGCTCACAGGGTGGCTACACCTTC. The rearrangement joins TRBV5-4 to TRBJ1-2; possibly TRBD1 for D (6 bases). Trimming shortened V by 3 bases and J by 7 bases, and 7 bases separated the two germline ends. Germline V gene data show CDR1 as SGHNT and CDR2 as YYREEE (reference sequence). This CDR3 is 11 amino acids long.

V usage is TRBV2 and J usage is TRBJ2-3, with TRBD2 as a possible D gene (6 bases). V was clipped by 7 bases and J by 0 bases, with 17 bases between them. CDR1 is SNHLY, CDR2 FYNNEI, per germline. The CDR3 extends over 16 amino acids. In DNA form, the CDR3 reads TGTGCCAGCAAAGAAAGGTTCCTAGCGAGCACAGATACGCAGTATTTT. Translation gives CASKERFLASTDTQYF.